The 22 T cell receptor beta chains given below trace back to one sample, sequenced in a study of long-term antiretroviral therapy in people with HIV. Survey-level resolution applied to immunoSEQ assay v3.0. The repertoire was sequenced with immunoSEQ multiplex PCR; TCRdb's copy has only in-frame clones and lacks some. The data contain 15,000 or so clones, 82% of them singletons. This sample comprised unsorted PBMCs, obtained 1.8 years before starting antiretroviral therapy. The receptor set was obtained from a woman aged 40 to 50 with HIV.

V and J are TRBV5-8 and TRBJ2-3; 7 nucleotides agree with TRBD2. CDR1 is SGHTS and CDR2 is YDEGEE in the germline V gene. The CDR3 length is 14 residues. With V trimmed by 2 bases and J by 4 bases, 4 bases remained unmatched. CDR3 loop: CASSFRAGADTQYF. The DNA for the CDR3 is TGTGCCAGCAGCTTTAGGGCGGGGGCAGATACGCAGTATTTT.

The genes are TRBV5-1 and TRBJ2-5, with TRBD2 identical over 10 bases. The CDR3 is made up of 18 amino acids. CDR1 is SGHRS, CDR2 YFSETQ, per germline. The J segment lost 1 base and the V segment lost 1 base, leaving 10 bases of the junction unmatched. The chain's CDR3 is CASSLRPAGGPAQETQYF. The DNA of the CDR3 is TGCGCCAGCAGCTTGAGGCCAGCGGGAGGGCCGGCCCAAGAGACCCAGTACTTC.

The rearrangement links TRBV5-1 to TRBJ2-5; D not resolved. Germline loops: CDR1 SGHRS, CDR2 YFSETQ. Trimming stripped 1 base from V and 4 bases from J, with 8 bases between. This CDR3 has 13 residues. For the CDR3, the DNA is TGCGCCAGCAGCTTGAGCGAGGCAGAGACCCAGTACTTC. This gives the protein CASSLSEAETQYF.

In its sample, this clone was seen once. This CDR3 reads CASSAGANSNYGYTF. CDR3 nucleotides: TGTGCCAGCTCAGCGGGGGCGAACTCCAACTATGGCTACACCTTC. V is TRBV18 and J is TRBJ1-2; TRBD1 is a possible D gene (6 bases). This CDR3 is built from 15 residues. The V end was cut by 5 bases, the J end by 2 bases, with 15 bases between. Germline CDR1 KGHSH, CDR2 LQKENI.

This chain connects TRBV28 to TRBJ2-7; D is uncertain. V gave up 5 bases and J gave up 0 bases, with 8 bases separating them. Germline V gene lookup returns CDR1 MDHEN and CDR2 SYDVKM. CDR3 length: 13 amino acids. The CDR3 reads CASSPSPSYEQYF. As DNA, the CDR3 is TGTGCCAGCAGTCCTTCCCCCTCCTACGAGCAGTACTTC.

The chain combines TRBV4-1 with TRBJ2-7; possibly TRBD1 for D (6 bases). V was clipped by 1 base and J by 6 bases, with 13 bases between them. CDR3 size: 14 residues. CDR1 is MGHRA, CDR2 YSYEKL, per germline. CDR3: CASSQGQPQGEQYF. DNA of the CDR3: TGCGCCAGCAGCCAAGGCCAGCCACAGGGCGAGCAGTACTTC.

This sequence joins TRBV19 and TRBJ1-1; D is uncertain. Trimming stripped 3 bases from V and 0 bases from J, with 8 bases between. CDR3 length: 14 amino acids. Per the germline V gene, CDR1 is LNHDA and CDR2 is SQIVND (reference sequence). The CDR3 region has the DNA TGTGCCAGTAGTATGTACAGCATGAACACTGAAGCTTTCTTT. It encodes CASSMYSMNTEAFF. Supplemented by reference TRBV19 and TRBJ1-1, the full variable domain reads DGGITQSPKYLFRKEGQNVTLSCEQNLNHDAMYWYRQDPGQGLRLIYYSQIVNDFQKGDIAEGYSVSREKKESFPLTVTSAQKNPTAFYLCASSMYSMNTEAFFGQGTRLTVV.

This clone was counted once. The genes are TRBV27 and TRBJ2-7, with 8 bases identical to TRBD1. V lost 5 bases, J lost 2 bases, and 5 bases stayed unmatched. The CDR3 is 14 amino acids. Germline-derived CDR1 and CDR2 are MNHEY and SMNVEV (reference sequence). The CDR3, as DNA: TGTGCCAGCAGTCCGGGACAGGCAACCTACGAGCAGTACTTC. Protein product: CASSPGQATYEQYF.

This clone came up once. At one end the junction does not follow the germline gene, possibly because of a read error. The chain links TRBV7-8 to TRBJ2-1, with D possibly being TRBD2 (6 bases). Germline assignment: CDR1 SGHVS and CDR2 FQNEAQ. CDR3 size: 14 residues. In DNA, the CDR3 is TGTGCCAGCAGCCCTCGGGACTCCAACAATGAGCAGTTCTTC. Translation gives CASSPRDSNNEQFF.

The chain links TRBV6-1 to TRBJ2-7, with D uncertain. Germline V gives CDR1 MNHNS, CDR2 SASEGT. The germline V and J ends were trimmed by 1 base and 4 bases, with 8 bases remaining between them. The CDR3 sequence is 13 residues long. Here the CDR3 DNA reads TGTGCCAGCAGTGAAGGGAGCAGGTACGAGCAGTACTTC. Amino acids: CASSEGSRYEQYF.

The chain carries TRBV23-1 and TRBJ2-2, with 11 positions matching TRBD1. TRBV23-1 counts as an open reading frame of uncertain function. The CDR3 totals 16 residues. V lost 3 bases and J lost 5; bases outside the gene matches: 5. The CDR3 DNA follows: TGCGCCAGCAGTCAGCGCGGACAGGGGGCTACCGGGGAGCTGTTTTTT. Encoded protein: CASSQRGQGATGELFF.

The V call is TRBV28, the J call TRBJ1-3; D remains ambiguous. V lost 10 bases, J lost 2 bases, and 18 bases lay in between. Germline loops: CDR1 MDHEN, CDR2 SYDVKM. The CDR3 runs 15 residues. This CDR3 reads CATSEEGGPGNTIYF. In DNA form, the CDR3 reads TGTGCCACCTCGGAAGAAGGAGGACCTGGAAACACCATATATTTT.

The CDR3 reads CASSPFRGSPGELFF. The CDR3 DNA reads TGTGCCAGCAGTCCCTTCCGGGGGAGCCCCGGGGAGCTGTTTTTT. V gene TRBV27 combines with J gene TRBJ2-2; D perhaps matches TRBD2 (6 bases). There are 15 residues in the CDR3. Trimming cost V 5 bases and J 6 bases, with 16 bases left between them. Looked up from germline, CDR1 is MNHEY and CDR2 is SMNVEV (reference sequence).

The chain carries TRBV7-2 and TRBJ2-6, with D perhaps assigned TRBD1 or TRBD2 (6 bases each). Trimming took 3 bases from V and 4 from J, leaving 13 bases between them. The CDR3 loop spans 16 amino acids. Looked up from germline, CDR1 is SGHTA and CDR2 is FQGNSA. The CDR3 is CASSFWGAPGANVLTF. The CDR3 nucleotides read TGTGCCAGCAGCTTTTGGGGGGCGCCGGGGGCCAACGTCCTGACTTTC.

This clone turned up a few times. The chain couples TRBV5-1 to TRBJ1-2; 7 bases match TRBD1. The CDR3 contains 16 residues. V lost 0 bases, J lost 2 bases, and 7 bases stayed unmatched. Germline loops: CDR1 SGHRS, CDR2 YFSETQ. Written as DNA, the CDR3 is TGCGCCAGCAGCTTGGCGACCGGGACAGCGAACTATGGCTACACCTTC. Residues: CASSLATGTANYGYTF.

CDR3 sequence (DNA): TGTGCCAGCAGTGAATTTGACAGGGGGTACCCCAATGAGCAGTTCTTC. This encodes CASSEFDRGYPNEQFF. J is TRBJ2-1 and V is TRBV6-1, with 9 positions matching TRBD1. Germline V gives CDR1 MNHNS, CDR2 SASEGT. Trimming at V came to 2 bases and at J to 6 bases, leaving 8 bases not matched to a gene. The CDR3 runs 16 residues.

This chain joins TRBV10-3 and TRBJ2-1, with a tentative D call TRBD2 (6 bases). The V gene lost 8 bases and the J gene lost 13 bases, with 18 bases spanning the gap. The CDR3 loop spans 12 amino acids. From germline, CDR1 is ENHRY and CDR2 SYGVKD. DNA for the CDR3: TGTGCCATCGGGAGGACGTATACTGAACAGTTCTTC. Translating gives CAIGRTYTEQFF.

CDR3 loop: CASGSPPRIVTDTQYF. CDR3 coding DNA: TGTGCTAGTGGTTCCCCCCCCCGCATCGTCACAGATACGCAGTATTTT. V gene TRBV12-5 combines with J gene TRBJ2-3; D unresolved. V dropped 4 bases and J dropped 2 bases, with 16 bases sitting between them. Germline V gene lookup returns CDR1 LGHNT and CDR2 FRNRAP. The CDR3 is 16 residues long.

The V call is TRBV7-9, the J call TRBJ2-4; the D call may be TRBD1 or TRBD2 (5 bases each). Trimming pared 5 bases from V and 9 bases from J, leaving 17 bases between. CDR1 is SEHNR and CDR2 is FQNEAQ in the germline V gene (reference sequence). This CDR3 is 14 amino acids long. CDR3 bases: TGTGCCAGCAGCCGATGGGACCTCGGAGGCATTCAGTACTTC. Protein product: CASSRWDLGGIQYF.

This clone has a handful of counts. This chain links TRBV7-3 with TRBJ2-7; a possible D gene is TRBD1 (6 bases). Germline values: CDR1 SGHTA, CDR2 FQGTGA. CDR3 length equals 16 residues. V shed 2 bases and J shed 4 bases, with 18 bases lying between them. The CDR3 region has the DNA TGTGCCAGCAGCTTAGTGACCCGTAAGGGGGTATACGAGCAGTACTTC. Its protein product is CASSLVTRKGVYEQYF.

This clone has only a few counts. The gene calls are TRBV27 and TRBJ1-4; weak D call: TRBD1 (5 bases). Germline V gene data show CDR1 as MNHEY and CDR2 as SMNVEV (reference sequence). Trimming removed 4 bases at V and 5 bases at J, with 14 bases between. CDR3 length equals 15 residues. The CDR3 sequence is CASSSIQDLNEKLFF. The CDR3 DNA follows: TGTGCCAGCAGTTCAATACAGGATCTAAATGAAAAACTGTTTTTT.

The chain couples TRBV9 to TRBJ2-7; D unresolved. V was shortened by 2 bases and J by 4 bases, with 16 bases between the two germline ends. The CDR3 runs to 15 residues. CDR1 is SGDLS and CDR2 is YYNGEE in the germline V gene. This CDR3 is CASSVLPGEAYEQYF. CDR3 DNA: TGTGCCAGCAGCGTCCTTCCGGGTGAGGCATACGAGCAGTACTTC.